These 24 T cell receptor beta chains came from one sample sequenced in a study of post-analysis software for immune sequencing data. Study conclusions and caveats: Comparison of patients with controls showed 4 to 6 TRBV segments more frequent in patients, TRBV5-6, TRBV5-1 and TRBV20-1 among them.

Which antigens these TCRs recognize remains unknown. Presence of unique molecular identifiers characterized the TCR beta cDNA libraries. TCRdb used MiXCR to reprocess the PCR reads, holding one entry per CDR3 protein. The sample includes some 690,000 distinct CDR3 sequences, less than 35% seen only once; the top ten take 0.5% to 0.6%. Material for sequencing was blood. These receptors were collected from a girl aged 10-17 years with multiple sclerosis.

The V call is TRBV20-1, the J call TRBJ2-5; 11 nucleotides align to TRBD2. Germline V gene sequence: CDR1 DFQATT, CDR2 SNEGSKA (reference sequence). V trimming: 2 bases; J trimming: 9 bases; junction bases outside the gene matches: 14. This CDR3 has 16 amino acids. The DNA of the CDR3 is TGCAGTGCTAGAACCGGGACTAGCGGAAAGAGCGAGTCCCAGTACTTC. The encoded protein is CSARTGTSGKSESQYF.

The J gene is TRBJ1-5, the V gene TRBV28; possibly TRBD1 for D (5 bases). This CDR3 comprises 16 residues. The V end lost 4 bases, the J end lost 1 base, and 14 bases lay between the germline ends. CDR1 MDHEN and CDR2 SYDVKM come from the germline V gene. The CDR3 sequence is CASSSNLGVSNQPQHF. The CDR3, as DNA: TGTGCCAGCAGTTCAAATTTAGGGGTGAGCAATCAGCCCCAGCATTTT.

This chain connects TRBV20-1 to TRBJ1-4; 8 nucleotides align to TRBD1. V lost 0 bases and J lost 7; bases outside the gene matches: 10. Germline CDR1 is DFQATT and CDR2 is SNEGSKA (reference sequence). The CDR3 is 16 amino acids. The CDR3 is CSARDQQGADPEKLFF. CDR3 DNA: TGCAGTGCTAGAGATCAGCAGGGGGCCGATCCTGAAAAACTGTTTTTT.

The chain carries TRBV7-9 and TRBJ1-2; possibly TRBD1 for D (6 bases). With 5 bases removed from V and 4 bases from J, the gap between germline ends came to 20 bases. Per germline, CDR1 SEHNR and CDR2 FQNEAQ (reference sequence). CDR3 length: 16 amino acids. CDR3 residues: CASSTTMTGGTYGYTF. In DNA, the CDR3 is TGTGCCAGCAGCACCACCATGACAGGAGGTACCTATGGCTACACCTTC.

The chain combines TRBV20-1 with TRBJ2-1; TRBD2 aligns across 7 bases. Per germline, CDR1 DFQATT and CDR2 SNEGSKA (reference sequence). The CDR3 consists of 15 residues. The J segment lost 2 bases and the V segment lost 0 bases, leaving 4 bases of the junction unmatched. In DNA, the CDR3 is TGCAGTGCTAGAGAGCCGGGAGGAACCTACAATGAGCAGTTCTTC. As protein: CSAREPGGTYNEQFF.

The rearrangement links TRBV12-3 or TRBV12-4 to TRBJ2-7; a possible D gene is TRBD2 (5 bases). With 0 bases removed from V and 6 bases from J, the gap between germline ends came to 9 bases. The CDR3 has 13 amino acids. The CDR3 region is CASSLASEIEQYF. DNA of the CDR3: TGTGCCAGCAGTTTAGCTAGCGAAATCGAGCAGTACTTC.

This clonotype was seen a single time. This sequence joins TRBV18 and TRBJ1-2; tentative D call: TRBD1 (6 bases). Per germline, CDR1 KGHSH and CDR2 LQKENI. V gave up 3 bases and J gave up 4 bases, with 27 bases separating them. The CDR3 totals 19 residues. CDR3 protein: CASSPYGAIQDSKFYGYTF. CDR3 bases: TGTGCCAGCTCACCGTATGGCGCTATTCAGGACAGCAAATTCTATGGCTACACCTTC.

The table lists this clonotype with a few counts. The chain couples TRBV28 to TRBJ2-1; TRBD1 matches 9 bases. V dropped 6 bases and J dropped 4; count of bases not matched to a gene: 13. Germline V gene data show CDR1 as MDHEN and CDR2 as SYDVKM. This CDR3 has 17 residues. In DNA form, the CDR3 reads TGTGCCAGCAGCACCCCGGCCCGGGACAGGGAATACAATGAGCAGTTCTTC. Amino acids: CASSTPARDREYNEQFF. Based on the CDR3 plus reference TRBV28 and TRBJ2-1, the full variable domain is DVKVTQSSRYLVKRTGEKVFLECVQDMDHENMFWYRQDPGLGLRLIYFSYDVKMKEKGDIPEGYSVSREKKERFSLILESASTNQTSMYLCASSTPARDREYNEQFFGPGTRLTVL.

In this sample, this clonotype turned up many times. This chain uses TRBV18 with TRBJ2-6; either TRBD1 or TRBD2 may supply D (5 bases each). V was shortened by 2 bases and J by 1 base, with 21 bases between the two germline ends. CDR1 and CDR2 from the germline V gene are KGHSH and LQKENI. The CDR3 runs 20 residues. The CDR3 sequence is CASSPTGPGVTVSGANVLTF. Here the CDR3 DNA reads TGTGCCAGCTCACCAACGGGACCTGGGGTAACAGTGTCTGGGGCCAACGTCCTGACTTTC.

This clonotype was seen more than once but under ten times. The chain joins TRBV20-1 to TRBJ2-3; 9 positions match TRBD1. Germline CDR1 and CDR2: DFQATT and SNEGSKA (reference sequence). V shed 5 bases and J 0 bases; nucleotides not matched to a gene: 6. The CDR3 sequence is 15 residues long. CDR3: CSASLDRGSTDTQYF. CDR3 nucleotides: TGCAGTGCTTCTTTGGACAGGGGTAGCACAGATACGCAGTATTTT.

In regard to this clonotype: This may be a read error: a much more frequent sequence differs by one nucleotide. This rearrangement joins TRBV29-1 to TRBJ2-7; D remains unclear. Germline V gene lookup returns CDR1 SQVTM and CDR2 ANQGSEA. There are 12 residues in the CDR3. The CDR3 reads CNVETLSYEQYF. The CDR3 DNA is TGCAACGTTGAGACACTATCCTACGAGCAGTACTTC.

This clonotype was seen a few times. The chain employs TRBV20-1 and TRBJ2-7; D is perhaps TRBD1 (5 bases). CDR1 DFQATT and CDR2 SNEGSKA come from the germline V gene (reference sequence). V lost 5 bases, J lost 2 bases, and 13 bases lay in between. The CDR3 is 13 residues long. For the CDR3, the DNA is TGCAGTGCTGACGTGGGGCGAGCCTACGAGCAGTACTTC. The encoded protein is CSADVGRAYEQYF.

This clonotype was picked up a small number of times. The CDR3 coding sequence is TGCGCCAGCAGCCAACTTGACCAAAACATTCAGTACTTC. Its translation: CASSQLDQNIQYF. The J gene is TRBJ2-4, the V gene TRBV4-3; D is ambiguous. CDR3 size: 13 residues. V dropped 2 bases and J dropped 5 bases, with 7 bases sitting between them. CDR1 and CDR2 (germline): LGHNA, YSLEER.

The J gene is TRBJ2-3, the V gene TRBV2, with 10 nucleotides matching TRBD2. V was pared by 7 bases and J by 4 bases, with 5 bases of the junction left unmatched. The CDR3 has 14 amino acids. Germline CDR1 is SNHLY and CDR2 is FYNNEI. The CDR3 DNA is TGTGCCAGCACAGCGGGAGGGGCGGCAGATACGCAGTATTTT. It codes for CASTAGGAADTQYF.

A few counts support this clonotype. At one end the junction does not follow the germline gene, possibly because of a read error. This chain joins TRBV28 and TRBJ1-5; the match to TRBD1 covers 9 bases. This CDR3 has 17 amino acids. In germline, CDR1 is MDHEN, CDR2 SYDVKM. The CDR3 coding sequence is TGTGCCAGCAGTTTACCCGGGTACAGGGGGCTAGGCCAGCCCCGGCATTTT. It yields the protein CASSLPGYRGLGQPRHF.

The chain employs TRBV6-6 and TRBJ1-1; D not resolved. V lost 1 base, J lost 3 bases, and 9 bases lay in between. Per the germline V gene, CDR1 is MNHNY and CDR2 is SVGAGI (reference sequence). The CDR3 length is 14 residues. The CDR3 loop is CASSYYGSDTEAFF. CDR3 bases: TGTGCCAGCAGTTACTATGGGAGCGACACTGAAGCTTTCTTT.

This clonotype was seen repeatedly, ten times or more. V usage is TRBV4-1 and J usage is TRBJ1-2; D perhaps matches TRBD1 (6 bases). Trimming stripped 0 bases from V and 4 bases from J, with 9 bases between. The CDR3 contains 14 residues. Germline values: CDR1 MGHRA, CDR2 YSYEKL. CDR3 in DNA: TGCGCCAGCAGCCAAGAGCAGGGGATCTATGGCTACACCTTC. Its protein is CASSQEQGIYGYTF.

V is TRBV20-1 and J is TRBJ2-7; 8 nucleotides match TRBD2. CDR3 length: 15 amino acids. Unmatched junction bases numbered 8, after V lost 4 bases and J lost 0 bases. Germline assignment: CDR1 DFQATT and CDR2 SNEGSKA (reference sequence). The DNA of the CDR3 is TGCAGTGCTAACTATCTAGCGGGCCGCTCCTACGAGCAGTACTTC. Amino acid sequence: CSANYLAGRSYEQYF.

This clonotype was seen only a few times. The chain couples TRBV7-9 to TRBJ2-5; 13 bases are shared with TRBD2. This CDR3 has 18 amino acids. The germline gives CDR1 SEHNR, CDR2 FQNEAQ (reference sequence). J gave up 2 bases and V 5 bases, and 11 bases lay outside the gene matches. The CDR3, as DNA: TGTGCCAGCAGCCTCGGGACTAGCGGGACTGGGGGGCAAGAGACCCAGTACTTC. Translation gives CASSLGTSGTGGQETQYF.

The chain couples TRBV20-1 to TRBJ2-1, with D perhaps matching TRBD1 (6 bases). CDR3 length equals 16 residues. Looked up from germline, CDR1 is DFQATT and CDR2 is SNEGSKA (reference sequence). The V end lost 7 bases, the J end lost 7 bases, and 26 bases lay between the germline ends. For the CDR3, the DNA is TGCAGTGTCATAGGAAAGCGGACCCAAAGGGGGAATGAGCAGTTCTTC. It specifies CSVIGKRTQRGNEQFF.

This clonotype has only a few counts. The rearrangement uses TRBV5-1 and TRBJ2-3; no clear D gene. Germline V CDR1 and CDR2: SGHRS, YFSETQ. The V gene lost 1 base and the J gene lost 0 bases, with 9 bases spanning the gap. There are 15 residues in the CDR3. CDR3 sequence (DNA): TGCGCCAGCAGCTTGACAGAACCGAGCACAGATACGCAGTATTTT. Translating it yields CASSLTEPSTDTQYF.

The V call is TRBV6-5, the J call TRBJ1-4; 8 positions agree with TRBD1. Germline V gene data show CDR1 as MNHEY and CDR2 as SVGAGI. The CDR3 contains 16 residues. The J segment lost 3 bases and the V segment lost 6 bases, leaving 9 bases of the junction unmatched. In DNA form, the CDR3 reads TGTGCCAGCAGACACGGGCAGGGGGCGTCTAATGAAAAACTGTTTTTT. Amino acid sequence: CASRHGQGASNEKLFF.

The chain uses TRBV11-2 and TRBJ2-1; the D gene could be TRBD1 or TRBD2 (6 bases each). Looked up from germline, CDR1 is SGHAT and CDR2 is FQNNGV. The V end was cut by 2 bases, the J end by 7 bases, with 9 bases between. This CDR3 contains 13 residues. DNA of the CDR3: TGTGCCAGCAGCTTATCGGGGGCTAATGAGCAGTTCTTC. This codes for CASSLSGANEQFF. The variable domain in full, with the rest retrieved from reference TRBV11-2 and TRBJ2-1, is EAGVAQSPRYKIIEKRQSVAFWCNPISGHATLYWYQQILGQGPKLLIQFQNNGVVDDSQLPKDRFSAERLKGVDSTLKIQPAKLEDSAVYLCASSLSGANEQFFGPGTRLTVL.

V and J are TRBV25-1 and TRBJ1-2; 9 bases match TRBD1. The CDR3 has 17 amino acids. Per the germline V gene, CDR1 is MGHDK and CDR2 is SYGVNS. The J segment lost 6 bases and the V segment lost 4 bases, leaving 15 bases of the junction unmatched. The CDR3 region has the DNA TGTGCCAGCAGTGCAACACCCGGGACAGGGTCGGGGGATGGCTACACCTTC. Protein: CASSATPGTGSGDGYTF.